The entry below describes one TCR beta chain. Its antigen is still unknown. These data are taken from a study of response to subunit inactivated influenza vaccine. General study results and limits: There was a suggestion from the authors that each seasonal influenza vaccination recruits few new T cells.

Via MiXCR, TCRdb re-called the RT-PCR reads, giving one row per CDR3 protein. The sample gives more than 600,000 distinct CDR3 sequences, under 20% of which show up once; approximately 11% is in the top ten. This CDR3 has 17 residues. V was shortened by 2 bases and J by 5 bases, with 20 bases between the two germline ends. The chain uses TRBV12-3 or TRBV12-4 and TRBJ2-3; perhaps TRBD2 as D (5 bases). Sequenced here: PBMCs from blood, sampled roughly 5 days after vaccination. The receptor comes from a man aged 50-60 years who received an inactivated influenza vaccine. CDR3 nucleotide sequence: TGTGCCAGCAGTTTACCCCGCCCGGTGCGGGTCGGAGATACGCAGTATTTT. Its translation: CASSLPRPVRVGDTQYF.